Listed below are T cell receptor beta chains from one sample, sequenced in a study of blood T cell repertoires in COVID-19. Profiled with immunoSEQ multiplex PCR; TCRdb holds only in-frame clones, not every one. The sample has roughly 370,000 clones, approximately 90% seen once. Sequenced input: PBMCs or T cells enriched from blood (not recorded which). These receptors were obtained from a woman between 45 and 60 years old who had recovered from COVID-19. CDR3s include the opening cysteine and the closing phenylalanine or tryptophan. D genes are given only for firm matches. Size is stated for part of the rows, as once, few or many counts, or as a class when the clone is expanded.

d_call	clone_size	j_call	v_call	cdr3_nt	cdr3_aa
NA	NA	TRBJ1-1	TRBV6-5	TGTGCCAGCAGTTACTCGTCCCAGAACCTCCGGGGTTTCTTT	CASSYSSQNLRGFF
TRBD1	few	TRBJ1-1	TRBV19	TGTGCCGCCCGAGAGGACCCGGGACAGTTCGGTACTGAAGCTTTCTTT	CAAREDPGQFGTEAFF
TRBD2	NA	TRBJ2-1	TRBV25-1	TGTGCCAGCAGTCCCGCTAGCGGGGGCTACAATGAGCAGTTCTTC	CASSPASGGYNEQFF
TRBD1	NA	TRBJ2-3	TRBV2	TGTGCCAGCAGCTTCGACAGGGCTAGCACAGATACGCAGTATTTT	CASSFDRASTDTQYF
NA	NA	TRBJ1-1	TRBV27	TGTGCCAGCAGTTTACGGGGGGCGCGGACTGAAGCTTTCTTT	CASSLRGARTEAFF
NA	NA	TRBJ1-1	TRBV5-5	TGTGCCAGCAGCTTGGATCCCCCCGGGGGATACGGCACTGAAGCTTTCTTT	CASSLDPPGGYGTEAFF
TRBD1	once	TRBJ1-2	TRBV2	TGTGCCAGCAGTGAAGAGGGACAGGCGGGAGGCTACACCTTC	CASSEEGQAGGYTF
TRBD1	NA	TRBJ1-2	TRBV5-1	TGCGCCAGCAGCTCGACGGGACAGGGTGAGGGCTACACCTTC	CASSSTGQGEGYTF
NA	NA	TRBJ1-2	TRBV29-1	TGCAGCGTTACCCGGGGGGATGTCGCTGGCTACACCTTC	CSVTRGDVAGYTF
NA	NA	TRBJ1-5	TRBV4-1	TGCGCCAGCAGCCAACCCGGGAGGACGGATAGCAATCAGCCCCAGCATTTT	CASSQPGRTDSNQPQHF
TRBD1	few	TRBJ1-2	TRBV6-2/TRBV6-3	TGTGCCAGCAGTCGTAGGGGGCCTCGTGGCTACACCTTC	CASSRRGPRGYTF
NA	NA	TRBJ1-5	TRBV6-2/TRBV6-3	TGTGCCAGCAGTTACTCCGGGAGCAGAAATCAGCCCCAGCATTTT	CASSYSGSRNQPQHF
NA	NA	TRBJ2-3	TRBV19	TGTGCCAGTAGTCAGATGGATACGCAGTATTTT	CASSQMDTQYF
NA	NA	TRBJ1-6	TRBV19	TGTGCCAGTAGTAGCGGCACACGGGGAAATTCACCCCTCCACTTT	CASSSGTRGNSPLHF
NA	NA	TRBJ1-4	TRBV25-1	TGTGCCAGCAGTCGAGGGGGAGTCCTTAATGAAAAACTGTTTTTT	CASSRGGVLNEKLFF
NA	NA	TRBJ1-1	TRBV10-3	TGTGCCGTCGGCGGCACAGGGCCCGGGAACACTGAAGCTTTCTTT	CAVGGTGPGNTEAFF
TRBD1	NA	TRBJ1-5	TRBV6-5	TGTGCCAGCAATCTTGACAGGGCTTCTCAGCCCCAGCATTTT	CASNLDRASQPQHF
TRBD1	NA	TRBJ1-1	TRBV10-3	TGTGCCATCAGGGGGACAGGGGATGGGGGAGCTTTCTTT	CAIRGTGDGGAFF
TRBD1	NA	TRBJ2-6	TRBV5-1	TGCGCCAGCAGCCGGGACAGTCTCTCTGGGGCCAACGTCCTGACTTTC	CASSRDSLSGANVLTF
TRBD2	NA	TRBJ2-7	TRBV27	TGTGCCAGCAGTTTGGGAGGGTCCGAGCAGTACTTC	CASSLGGSEQYF
NA	once	TRBJ2-5	TRBV5-1	TGCGCCAGCAGCTTGGAGGTGGACATGCAAGAGACCCAGTACTTC	CASSLEVDMQETQYF
NA	NA	TRBJ1-5	TRBV6-4	TGTGCCAGCAGTGAAAATTATAGCAATCAGCCCCAGCATTTT	CASSENYSNQPQHF
NA	NA	TRBJ2-7	TRBV12-3/TRBV12-4	TGTGCCAGCAGTTTTCAGGGTGGCTACGAGCAGTACTTC	CASSFQGGYEQYF
TRBD2	NA	TRBJ2-4	TRBV19	TGTGCCAGTAGTATTATAACGGGGGGGTCCAAAAACATTCAGTACTTC	CASSIITGGSKNIQYF
NA	NA	TRBJ1-5	TRBV19	TGTGCCAGTAGTACGGGGGGCCAGCAGAATCAGCCCCAGCATTTT	CASSTGGQQNQPQHF
NA	NA	TRBJ2-7	TRBV29-1	TGCAGCTTCGGGTCGGGGGGCCACGAGCAGTACTTC	CSFGSGGHEQYF
NA	NA	TRBJ1-6	TRBV4-1	TGCGCCAGCAGCCAAGATCTGAGCAGGGGAAACTCACCCCTCCACTTT	CASSQDLSRGNSPLHF
NA	NA	TRBJ1-2	TRBV28	TGTGCCAGCAGTTTACAGGGGCGGATTCGAATCGGCACCTTC	CASSLQGRIRIGTF
NA	NA	TRBJ2-1	TRBV13	TGTGCCAGCAGCCGACTAAACAATGAGCAGTTCTTC	CASSRLNNEQFF
TRBD1	NA	TRBJ1-5	TRBV5-8	TGTGCCAGCAGCCGGACAGGGGCTAATCAGCCCCAGCATTTT	CASSRTGANQPQHF
TRBD1	NA	TRBJ2-1	TRBV18	TGTGCCAGCTCACCAGGGACAGCCGGCTACAATGAGCAGTTCTTC	CASSPGTAGYNEQFF
TRBD1	NA	TRBJ1-2	TRBV7-2	TGTGCCAGCAGCCCTAGTCCCGGGACAGGGGTCTATGGCTACACCTTC	CASSPSPGTGVYGYTF
NA	NA	TRBJ2-7	TRBV21-1	TGTGCCAGCAGCAGACGGCATGGGGCGCCGAGCTCCTACGAGCAGTACTTC	CASSRRHGAPSSYEQYF
NA	NA	TRBJ2-7	TRBV11-2	TGTGCCAGCAGCTTAGACCAAACCTACGAGCAGTACTTC	CASSLDQTYEQYF
TRBD1	NA	TRBJ1-1	TRBV4-1	TGCGCCAGCAGCCACCCGGACAGGGGGCTTACTGAAGCTTTCTTT	CASSHPDRGLTEAFF
NA	NA	TRBJ1-1	TRBV3-1/TRBV3-2	TGTGCCAGCAGCCACACAGGGAGAGCTTTCTTT	CASSHTGRAFF
TRBD1	NA	TRBJ2-2	TRBV7-6	TGTGCCAGCAGCTACAAAGGGACAGCCGGGGAGCTGTTTTTT	CASSYKGTAGELFF
NA	NA	TRBJ1-4	TRBV7-9	TGTGCCAGCAGCTTGGGCCAGAAAAATGAAAAACTGTTTTTT	CASSLGQKNEKLFF
TRBD1	NA	TRBJ1-4	TRBV11-2	TGTGCCAGCAGCCCGCGGACAGGGACTAATGAAAAACTGTTTTTT	CASSPRTGTNEKLFF
NA	once	TRBJ1-6	TRBV7-2	TGTGCCAGCAGCTTAGGGGTTGGACAGAAGAATTCACCCCTCCACTTT	CASSLGVGQKNSPLHF
NA	NA	TRBJ2-2	TRBV2	TGTGCCAGCAGGTCTGCCGGGGAGCTGTTTTTT	CASRSAGELFF
NA	NA	TRBJ2-6	TRBV6-5	TGTGCCAGCACCCCCGCGGGACAGGGGGCCAACGTCCTGACTTTC	CASTPAGQGANVLTF
TRBD1	NA	TRBJ1-2	TRBV28	TGTGCCAGCAGCACGACAGGGAGGTATGGCTACACCTTC	CASSTTGRYGYTF
TRBD1	few	TRBJ1-1	TRBV7-8	TGTGCCAGCAGCTTAGCCAAAAGGGACAGTAAAGCTTTCTTT	CASSLAKRDSKAFF
NA	NA	TRBJ2-1	TRBV24-1	TGTGCCACCAGTGACCACCGCAACAGGGGGAGGGGTACCAATGAGCAGTTCTTC	CATSDHRNRGRGTNEQFF
NA	NA	TRBJ2-7	TRBV18	TGTGCCAGCTCACCAGGGACTTACGAGCAGTACTTC	CASSPGTYEQYF
NA	once	TRBJ1-4	TRBV3-1/TRBV3-2	TGTGCCAGCAGCCAAGCCCACGGGGGGAATGAAAAACTGTTTTTT	CASSQAHGGNEKLFF
NA	NA	TRBJ1-4	TRBV29-1	TGCAGCCATTCCGGTACACGGGATGAAAAACTGTTTTTT	CSHSGTRDEKLFF
NA	NA	TRBJ1-2	TRBV12-3/TRBV12-4	TGTGCCAGCAGTTTAACAGGCCAAAGTGGCTACACCTTC	CASSLTGQSGYTF
NA	NA	TRBJ2-7	TRBV5-1	TGCGCCAGCAGCTTGGGGTGGGAAGGGACAAAACCCTACGAGCAGTACTTC	CASSLGWEGTKPYEQYF
NA	NA	TRBJ2-3	TRBV7-3	TGTGCCAGCAGCTTGGGCCCAGGGCCACCCACAGATACGCAGTATTTT	CASSLGPGPPTDTQYF
TRBD1	NA	TRBJ1-5	TRBV19	TGTGCCAGTAGCCCGACAGGGAGTAATCAGCCCCAGCATTTT	CASSPTGSNQPQHF
NA	NA	TRBJ1-3	TRBV19	TGTGCCAGTGGAGAGAACCCTGGAAACACCATATATTTT	CASGENPGNTIYF